These 2 T cell receptor beta chains originate from one sample sequenced in a study of shared clonotypes between healthy human individuals. Sequencing used immunoSEQ multiplex PCR; TCRdb keeps in-frame clones, though not all of them. The sample holds roughly 520,000 clones, 95% to 97% seen once. Sequencing was carried out using naive CD4+ T cells sorted from blood. Subset indicated: CD45RA+ positively selected. Source of these receptors: a woman between 25 and 40 years old in good health.

Turning to this clone: This sample includes further DNA sequences coding for the same CDR3. This sequence joins TRBV2 and TRBJ1-2, with D uncertain. CDR3 size: 13 residues. The germline gives CDR1 SNHLY, CDR2 FYNNEI. Trimming removed 1 base from V and 8 bases from J, with 11 bases in between. CDR3 region: CASSEETGGGYTF. The CDR3, as DNA: TGTGCCAGCAGTGAAGAGACGGGAGGAGGCTACACCTTC.

This chain uses TRBV10-1 with TRBJ2-1, with 13 bases aligning to TRBD2. CDR3 length: 12 residues. J was trimmed by 13 bases and V by 4 bases; bases with no gene match: 1. The germline gives CDR1 WNHNN, CDR2 SYGVQD (reference sequence). The CDR3 is CASSGLAGGQFF. The CDR3 DNA reads as TGCGCCAGCAGTGGACTAGCGGGAGGTCAGTTCTTC.